The 19 T cell receptor beta chains below were found in one sample sequenced in a study of T cells in Graves' hyperthyroidism and ophthalmopathy. Researchers took RNA transcripts and amplified the TCR beta CDR3 regions from them. With the HTBI primer set, the TCR CDR3 went through a first round of RT-PCR. TCRdb reprocessed the multiplex PCR reads with MiXCR, giving one entry per CDR3 protein. The table shows about 590,000 distinct CDR3 sequences, with about 14% occurring only once. Sequencing was carried out using blood. The receptors originated from a woman under 30 with Graves' ophthalmopathy.

This clonotype has just a few counts. This chain joins TRBV19 and TRBJ2-7; 7 bases align to TRBD1. This CDR3 region has 14 residues. Per germline, CDR1 LNHDA and CDR2 SQIVND (reference sequence). V dropped 7 bases and J dropped 4; count of bases not matched to a gene: 10. The CDR3 region has the DNA TGTGCCAGTAAACCATCCGACAGGGCTTACGAGCAGTACTTC. This gives the protein CASKPSDRAYEQYF.

The CDR3 sequence is CASSLGGTGGYSPLHF. CDR3 nucleotides: TGTGCCAGCAGTTTAGGGGGGACAGGGGGCTATTCACCCCTCCACTTT. The rearrangement links TRBV12-3 or TRBV12-4 to TRBJ1-6, with 12 bases lining up with TRBD1. The J segment lost 8 bases and the V segment lost 1 base, leaving 3 bases of the junction unmatched. CDR3 length equals 16 residues.

This clonotype showed up many times. The chain joins TRBV5-8 to TRBJ2-5; 9 bases map to TRBD2. This CDR3 contains 15 residues. The trim removed 4 bases at V and 4 bases at J, leaving 8 bases unmatched. CDR1 and CDR2 from the germline V gene are SGHTS and YDEGEE. CDR3 sequence (DNA): TGTGCCAGCAGCCCTGGGACTAGCCACGGAGAGACCCAGTACTTC. Its protein product is CASSPGTSHGETQYF.

V gene TRBV27 combines with J gene TRBJ1-5; D unresolved. This CDR3 contains 17 residues. V dropped 5 bases and J dropped 0 bases, with 17 bases sitting between them. Germline values: CDR1 MNHEY, CDR2 SMNVEV (reference sequence). As DNA, the CDR3 is TGTGCCAGCAGTCCCTCCGGAGGTTCCAATAGCAATCAGCCCCAGCATTTT. This encodes CASSPSGGSNSNQPQHF.

The chain links TRBV11-3 to TRBJ2-1, with 15 bases that match TRBD2. The CDR3 extends over 18 amino acids. The V segment lost 5 bases and the J segment 8 bases; nucleotides outside the gene matches: 13. The germline gives CDR1 SGHNT, CDR2 YENEEA. DNA for the CDR3: TGTGCCAGCAGCGAAGTCTGGACTAGCGGGAGGGCTTTGGATGAGCAGTTCTTC. Translated, it gives CASSEVWTSGRALDEQFF.

The J gene is TRBJ2-7, the V gene TRBV24-1; the D call may be TRBD1 or TRBD2 (5 bases each). Trimming left V 1 base short and J 5 bases short, with 8 bases between. Germline-derived CDR1 and CDR2 are KGHDR and SFDVKD. The CDR3 extends over 13 amino acids. The CDR3 nucleotides are TGTGCCACCAGTGATTTCGGGACGGACGAGCAGTACTTC. Protein sequence: CATSDFGTDEQYF.

The gene calls are TRBV5-1 and TRBJ2-3; D might be TRBD1 (6 bases). V gave up 9 bases and J gave up 7 bases, with 12 bases separating them. The germline gives CDR1 SGHRS, CDR2 YFSETQ. The CDR3 runs to 11 residues. The CDR3 loop is CATTRGHTQYF. The CDR3 nucleotides are TGCGCCACCACCAGGGGACATACGCAGTATTTT.

This clonotype appeared a few times. The chain uses TRBV6-2 or TRBV6-3 and TRBJ2-4; 11 bases map to TRBD2. The CDR3 sequence is 14 residues long. Germline assignment: CDR1 MNHEY and CDR2 SVGEGT. The junction had 5 bases not matched to a gene; V was cut back by 7 bases and J by 6 bases. This chain's CDR3 is CASNPLAGVNIQYF. CDR3 DNA sequence: TGTGCCAGCAATCCACTAGCGGGAGTAAACATTCAGTACTTC.

This clonotype was observed at least ten times. The chain employs TRBV6-5 and TRBJ1-1, with D uncertain. CDR1 and CDR2 (germline): MNHEY, SVGAGI. The CDR3 spans 14 residues. The V and J ends lost 2 bases and 5 bases respectively, with 12 bases between them. The CDR3 nucleotides read TGTGCCAGCAGTTACGAGGGCTTGGGAACTGAAGCTTTCTTT. Protein product: CASSYEGLGTEAFF.

This clonotype was seen at least ten times. The V and J genes are TRBV27 and TRBJ1-1, with D unclear. This CDR3 is built from 12 residues. CDR1 MNHEY and CDR2 SMNVEV come from the germline V gene (reference sequence). V was trimmed by 6 bases and J by 5 bases, leaving 10 bases between them. CDR3 bases: TGTGCCAGCAGCTATCTGGGGACTGAAGCTTTCTTT. It translates to CASSYLGTEAFF.

This sequence joins TRBV18 and TRBJ2-6, with TRBD1 identical over 7 bases. The germline V gene encodes CDR1 KGHSH and CDR2 LQKENI. The CDR3 totals 18 residues. Trimming took 6 bases from V and 0 from J; bases not matched to a gene: 11. CDR3 residues: CASSRRGQELSGANVLTF. The CDR3 DNA follows: TGTGCCAGCTCGCGTAGGGGGCAGGAGCTCTCTGGGGCCAACGTCCTGACTTTC.

This clonotype came up many times. V and J are TRBV7-8 and TRBJ1-1; D ambiguous. CDR1 is SGHVS and CDR2 is FQNEAQ in the germline V gene. The V end was cut by 1 base, the J end by 8 bases, with 14 bases between. The CDR3 sequence is 14 residues long. The CDR3 DNA sequence: TGTGCCAGCAGCTTAGTCGGCGGTATCACCGAAGCTTTCTTT. It codes for CASSLVGGITEAFF.

This clonotype was counted many times. V gene TRBV3-1 combines with J gene TRBJ2-5, with D perhaps TRBD1 (5 bases). Germline CDR1 is LGHDT and CDR2 is YNNKEL (reference sequence). The CDR3 is 15 residues long. V was shortened by 0 bases and J by 1 base, with 9 bases between the two germline ends. The DNA for the CDR3 is TGTGCCAGCAGCCAAGATATGACAGTCCAAGAGACCCAGTACTTC. Its protein is CASSQDMTVQETQYF.

This clonotype was seen ten or more times. The chain employs TRBV24-1 and TRBJ2-1; D is perhaps TRBD1 (5 bases). The CDR3 totals 16 residues. Germline V lookup: CDR1 KGHDR, CDR2 SFDVKD. Between the trimmed V and J ends, which lost 1 base and 6 bases, there was a span of 15 bases. This CDR3 reads CATSDLMGPYPNEQFF. The CDR3 DNA follows: TGTGCCACCAGTGATTTAATGGGGCCCTACCCCAATGAGCAGTTCTTC.

This clonotype was seen repeatedly, ten times or more. One end of the junction varies from germline; a read error may be responsible. The V call is TRBV7-7, the J call TRBJ2-7; unclear D gene. The CDR3 is 13 residues long. Germline V gene data show CDR1 as SSHAT and CDR2 as FNYEAQ (reference sequence). The CDR3 DNA sequence: TGTGCTAGCAGTCTAGGAGTGGGGTACGAGCAGTACTTC. It specifies CASSLGVGYEQYF.

As regards this clonotype: A much larger clone sits a single nucleotide away, making a read error possible. The CDR3 here is CASSRRGPGSGNYGYTF. In nucleotides, the CDR3 is TGTGCCAGCAGCCGAAGAGGGCCAGGGTCCGGTAACTATGGCTACACCTTC. This chain links TRBV7-2 with TRBJ1-2; tentatively, D is TRBD1 (5 bases). The V gene lost 5 bases and the J gene lost 1 base, with 20 bases spanning the gap. The CDR3 totals 17 residues. Germline CDR1 is SGHTA and CDR2 is FQGNSA.

This clonotype turned up a few times. The gene calls are TRBV11-3 and TRBJ1-1, with unresolved D. CDR1 is SGHNT and CDR2 is YENEEA in the germline V gene. Trimming removed 5 bases from V and 0 bases from J, with 19 bases in between. The CDR3 contains 17 residues. The CDR3, as DNA: TGTGCCAGCAGCCGCCGAAGTCCCCCCTATTTGAACACTGAAGCTTTCTTT. Protein product: CASSRRSPPYLNTEAFF.

About this clonotype: A much larger clone is a single base away; this may be a read error. The gene calls are TRBV28 and TRBJ1-5; 9 bases are shared with TRBD1. From germline, CDR1 is MDHEN and CDR2 SYDVKM. J lost 9 bases, V lost 2 bases, and 8 bases had no gene match. CDR3 size: 15 residues. DNA of the CDR3: TGTGCCAGCAGTTTAAGGACAGGGGTCTTGGGGCCCCAGCATTTT. Translating gives CASSLRTGVLGPQHF.

The V and J genes are TRBV7-2 and TRBJ2-5; TRBD2 matches at 13 bases. Germline V gene sequence: CDR1 SGHTA, CDR2 FQGNSA. V shed 2 bases and J 5 bases; nucleotides not matched to a gene: 8. The CDR3 totals 17 residues. The CDR3: CASSLPGLAGWMETQYF. The CDR3 nucleotides are TGTGCCAGCAGCTTACCGGGACTAGCGGGGTGGATGGAGACCCAGTACTTC.